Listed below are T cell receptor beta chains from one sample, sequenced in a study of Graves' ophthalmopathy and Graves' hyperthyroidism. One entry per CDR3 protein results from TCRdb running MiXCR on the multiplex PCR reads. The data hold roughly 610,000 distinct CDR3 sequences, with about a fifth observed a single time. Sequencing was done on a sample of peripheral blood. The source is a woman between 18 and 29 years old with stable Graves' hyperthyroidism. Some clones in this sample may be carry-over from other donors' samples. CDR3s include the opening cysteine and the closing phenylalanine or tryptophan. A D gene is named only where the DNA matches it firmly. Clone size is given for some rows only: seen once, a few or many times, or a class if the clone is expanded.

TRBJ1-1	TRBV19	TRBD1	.	CASSATLGQGAAEAFF	TGTGCCAGTAGTGCTACCCTGGGACAGGGGGCGGCTGAAGCTTTCTTT
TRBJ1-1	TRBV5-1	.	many	CASSLDPSVNTEAFF	TGCGCCAGCAGCTTGGATCCCTCAGTGAACACTGAAGCTTTCTTT
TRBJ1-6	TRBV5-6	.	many	CASSMSSDNSPLHF	TGTGCCAGCAGCATGAGCTCGGATAATTCACCCCTCCACTTT
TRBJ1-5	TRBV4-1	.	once	CASSQEFSFFNQPQHF	TGCGCCAGCAGCCAAGAATTCAGCTTCTTTAATCAGCCCCAGCATTTT
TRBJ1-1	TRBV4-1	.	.	CASSQDREVNTEAFF	TGCGCCAGCAGCCAAGATAGGGAAGTGAACACTGAAGCTTTCTTT
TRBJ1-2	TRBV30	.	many	CASFLYGYTF	TGTGCCTCCTTCCTCTATGGCTACACCTTC
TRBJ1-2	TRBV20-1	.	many	CSASPPSFVTYYGYTF	TGCAGTGCTAGCCCTCCCTCCTTCGTTACGTACTATGGCTACACCTTC
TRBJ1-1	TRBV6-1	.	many	CASREPQGENTEAFF	TGTGCCAGCAGGGAGCCACAGGGTGAGAACACTGAAGCTTTCTTT
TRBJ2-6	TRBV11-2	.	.	CASSLDRVSGANVLTF	TGTGCCAGCAGCTTAGATAGGGTTTCTGGGGCCAACGTCCTGACTTTC
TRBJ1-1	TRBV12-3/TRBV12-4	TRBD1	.	CASSVTTGGSTEAFF	TGTGCCAGCAGTGTGACGACAGGGGGCAGCACTGAAGCTTTCTTT
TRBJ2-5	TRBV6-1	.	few	CASKNTAQETQYF	TGTGCCAGCAAGAACACAGCGCAAGAGACCCAGTACTTC
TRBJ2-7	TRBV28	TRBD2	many	CASRSGGTYEQYF	TGTGCCAGCAGAAGCGGGGGCACCTACGAGCAGTACTTC
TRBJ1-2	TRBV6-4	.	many	CASSPLIRGGYAYGYTF	TGTGCCAGCAGCCCATTGATTCGGGGGGGTTATGCCTATGGCTACACCTTC
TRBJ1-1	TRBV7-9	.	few	CASRIGSPGTEAFF	TGTGCCAGCAGGATTGGGTCCCCGGGGACTGAAGCTTTCTTT
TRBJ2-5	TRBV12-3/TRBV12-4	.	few	CASSTTGLGGTQYF	TGTGCCAGCAGCACGACAGGCCTCGGTGGGACCCAGTACTTC
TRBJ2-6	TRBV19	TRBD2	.	CASTWGGIPSGANVLTF	TGTGCCAGCACATGGGGAGGGATCCCCTCTGGGGCCAACGTCCTGACTTTC
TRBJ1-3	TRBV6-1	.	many	CASSRPVVGTSGNTIYF	TGTGCCAGCAGTCGTCCAGTCGTGGGGACCTCTGGAAACACCATATATTTT
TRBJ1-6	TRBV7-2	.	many	CASSLNPGQGNSPLHF	TGTGCCAGCAGCTTAAATCCGGGACAAGGGAATTCACCCCTCCACTTT
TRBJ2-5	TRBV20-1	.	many	CSAREGSARWETQYF	TGCAGTGCTAGAGAGGGCAGTGCCCGATGGGAGACCCAGTACTTC
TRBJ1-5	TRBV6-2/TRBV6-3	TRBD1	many	CASSRGQGIQPQHF	TGTGCCAGCAGCCGGGGACAGGGCATTCAGCCCCAGCATTTT
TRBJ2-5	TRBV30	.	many	CAWSEGFGETQYF	TGTGCCTGGAGTGAGGGGTTTGGGGAGACCCAGTACTTC
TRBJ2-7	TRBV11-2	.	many	CASSLGPGSSSYEQYF	TGTGCCAGCAGCTTAGGCCCGGGGTCTAGCTCCTACGAGCAGTACTTC
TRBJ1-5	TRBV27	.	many	CASSLSLGLGPQHF	TGTGCCAGCAGTTTATCGTTAGGGCTCGGTCCCCAGCATTTT
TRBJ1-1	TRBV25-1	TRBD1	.	CASSGTGGEAFF	TGTGCCAGCAGTGGGACAGGGGGGGAAGCTTTCTTT
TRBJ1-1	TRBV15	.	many	CATQEGGGGAFF	TGTGCCACCCAGGAGGGTGGTGGAGGAGCTTTCTTT
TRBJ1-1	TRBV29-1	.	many	CSVATRANTEAFF	TGCAGCGTCGCGACGCGGGCGAACACTGAAGCTTTCTTT
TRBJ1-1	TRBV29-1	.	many	CSVEDDTEAFF	TGCAGCGTTGAAGATGACACTGAAGCTTTCTTT
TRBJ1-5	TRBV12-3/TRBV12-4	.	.	CASSLWGGGSNQPQHF	TGTGCCAGCAGTTTATGGGGGGGGGGATCCAATCAGCCCCAGCATTTT
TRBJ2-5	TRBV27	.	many	CASGFAETQYF	TGTGCCAGCGGCTTCGCGGAGACCCAGTACTTC
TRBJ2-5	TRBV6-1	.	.	CASSELMEETQYF	TGTGCCAGCAGTGAACTCATGGAAGAGACCCAGTACTTC
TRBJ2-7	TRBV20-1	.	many	CSATGGSYEQYF	TGCAGTGCTACAGGGGGGTCCTACGAGCAGTACTTC
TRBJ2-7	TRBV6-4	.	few	CASTPVGLPYEQYF	TGTGCCAGCACCCCAGTGGGGTTACCCTACGAGCAGTACTTC
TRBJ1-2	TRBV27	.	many	CASSSLGVPANYGYTF	TGTGCCAGCAGTTCCCTTGGGGTGCCCGCTAACTATGGCTACACCTTC
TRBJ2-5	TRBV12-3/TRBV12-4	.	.	CASSRFGGIQETQYF	TGTGCCAGCAGTCGGTTCGGGGGCATCCAAGAGACCCAGTACTTC
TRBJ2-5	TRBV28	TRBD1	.	CAISPRDRGETLYF	TGTGCCATCAGTCCCCGGGACAGGGGTGAGACCCTGTACTTC
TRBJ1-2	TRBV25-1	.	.	CASSATRQNHYGYTF	TGTGCCAGCAGTGCGACAAGACAGAATCACTATGGCTACACCTTC
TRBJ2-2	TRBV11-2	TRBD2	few	CASSLKQTSGSLELFF	TGTGCCAGCAGCCTTAAACAAACTAGCGGGAGTTTGGAGCTGTTTTTT
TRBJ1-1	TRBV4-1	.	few	CASSTARTVTTEAFF	TGCGCCAGCAGCACAGCGCGGACAGTGACCACTGAAGCTTTCTTT
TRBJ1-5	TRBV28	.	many	CASSLDPGTNQPQHF	TGTGCCAGCAGTTTAGACCCAGGGACTAATCAGCCCCAGCATTTT
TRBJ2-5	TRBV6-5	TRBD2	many	CASSYQRGQETQYF	TGTGCCAGCAGTTACCAGCGGGGGCAAGAGACCCAGTACTTC
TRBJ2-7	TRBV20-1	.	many	CSATGRDHPYEQYF	TGCAGTGCTACTGGCCGGGACCACCCCTACGAGCAGTACTTC
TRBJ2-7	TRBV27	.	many	CASSLGDYVRAYEQYF	TGTGCCAGCAGTTTGGGGGATTATGTTCGGGCCTACGAGCAGTACTTC
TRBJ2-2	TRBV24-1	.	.	CATSDPDGRHTGELFF	TGTGCCACCAGTGATCCGGACGGACGACACACCGGGGAGCTGTTTTTT
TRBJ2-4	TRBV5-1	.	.	CASSAGTPLAKNIQYF	TGCGCCAGCAGCGCCGGGACACCCCTTGCCAAAAACATTCAGTACTTC
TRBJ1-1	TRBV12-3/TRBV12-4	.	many	CASSLMGNTEAFF	TGTGCCAGCAGTTTAATGGGGAACACTGAAGCTTTCTTT
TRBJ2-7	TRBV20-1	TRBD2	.	CSARDSGKSSYEQYF	TGCAGTGCTAGAGATAGCGGGAAGAGCTCCTACGAGCAGTACTTC
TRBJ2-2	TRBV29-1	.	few	CSVGAANTGELFF	TGCAGCGTTGGGGCAGCCAACACCGGGGAGCTGTTTTTT
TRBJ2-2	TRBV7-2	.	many	CASSLVDRGELFF	TGTGCCAGCAGCTTAGTTGACCGCGGGGAGCTGTTTTTT
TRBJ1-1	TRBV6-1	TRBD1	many	CASSADRVAEAFF	TGTGCCAGCAGTGCGGACAGGGTAGCTGAAGCTTTCTTT
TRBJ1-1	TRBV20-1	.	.	CSALKMGQRWTEAFF	TGCAGTGCTTTAAAGATGGGGCAGCGGTGGACTGAAGCTTTCTTT
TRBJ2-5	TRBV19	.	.	CASSLYREPTGEETQYF	TGTGCCAGTAGTCTCTACCGGGAGCCTACAGGGGAAGAGACCCAGTACTTC
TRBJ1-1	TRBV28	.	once	CASSAVAGMNTEAFF	TGTGCCAGCAGTGCCGTTGCGGGTATGAACACTGAAGCTTTCTTT
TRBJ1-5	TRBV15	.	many	CATSRGVGQPQHF	TGTGCCACCAGCCGGGGCGTGGGTCAGCCCCAGCATTTT
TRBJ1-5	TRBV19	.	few	CASTDRSSNQPQHF	TGTGCCAGTACCGACAGGTCTTCAAATCAGCCCCAGCATTTT
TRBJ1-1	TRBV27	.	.	CASSLAAGPDEAFF	TGTGCCAGCAGTTTAGCAGCAGGACCCGATGAAGCTTTCTTT
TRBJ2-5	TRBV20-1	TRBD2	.	CSARPAGGLVQETQYF	TGCAGTGCTAGACCAGCGGGAGGTTTAGTACAAGAGACCCAGTACTTC
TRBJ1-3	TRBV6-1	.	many	CASWQIGNTIYF	TGTGCCAGCTGGCAGATCGGAAACACCATATATTTT
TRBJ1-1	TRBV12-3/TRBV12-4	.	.	CAGSPRIPTEAFF	TGTGCCGGCAGTCCCAGGATCCCGACTGAAGCTTTCTTT
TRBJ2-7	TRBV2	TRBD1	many	CASSTSSRGNGYEQYF	TGTGCCAGCAGCACCTCGAGCAGGGGGAATGGATACGAGCAGTACTTC